The 25 T cell receptor beta chains reported below all come from one sample, sequenced in a study of blood T cell repertoires in COVID-19. Sequenced by immunoSEQ multiplex PCR; TCRdb stores in-frame clones only, minus some. Of some 250,000 clones listed, more than 85% are singletons. Sequences were obtained from PBMCs or T cells enriched from blood (not recorded which). These receptors were collected from a middle-aged man who had recovered from COVID-19.

The chain recombines TRBV11-3 with TRBJ1-2, with D unclear. With 0 bases removed from V and 6 bases from J, the gap between germline ends came to 11 bases. The CDR3 is 14 residues long. Germline CDR1 and CDR2: SGHNT and YENEEA. In nucleotides, the CDR3 is TGTGCCAGCAGCTTAGATGAAGAAACAGATGGCTACACCTTC. Translated, it gives CASSLDEETDGYTF.

The chain combines TRBV6-6 with TRBJ2-7; maybe TRBD2 (7 bases). CDR1 and CDR2 from the germline V gene are MNHNY and SVGAGI (reference sequence). The CDR3 is made up of 13 amino acids. The V end was cut by 10 bases, the J end by 7 bases, with 20 bases between. CDR3 nucleotide sequence: TGTGCCACCGAGCAGGGGCTAGCGGAGGAGCAGTACTTC. It yields the protein CATEQGLAEEQYF.

The V and J genes are TRBV5-1 and TRBJ2-1, with 10 bases aligning to TRBD2. V lost 4 bases and J lost 2; bases outside the gene matches: 6. There are 16 residues in the CDR3. The germline V gene encodes CDR1 SGHRS and CDR2 YFSETQ. CDR3 coding DNA: TGCGCCAGCAGCCTGGGACTAGCGAACGCCTACAATGAGCAGTTCTTC. It yields the protein CASSLGLANAYNEQFF.

J is TRBJ1-1 and V is TRBV29-1; perhaps TRBD1 as D (6 bases). There are 12 residues in the CDR3. V lost 2 bases and J lost 5, with 9 bases in between. In germline, CDR1 is SQVTM, CDR2 ANQGSEA. The CDR3 here is CSVEWGQTEAFF. CDR3 in DNA: TGCAGCGTTGAATGGGGGCAGACTGAAGCTTTCTTT.

The chain recombines TRBV7-8 with TRBJ1-1; no clear D gene. The germline V gene has CDR1 SGHVS and CDR2 FQNEAQ. With 1 base removed from V and 4 bases from J, the gap between germline ends came to 16 bases. The CDR3 loop spans 16 amino acids. In DNA form, the CDR3 reads TGTGCCAGCAGCTTAGTTAGGAGGGAGGGAGGCACTGAAGCTTTCTTT. Translating it yields CASSLVRREGGTEAFF.

The chain employs TRBV5-1 and TRBJ1-2, with TRBD1 identical over 9 bases. The CDR3 length is 15 residues. J lost 4 bases, V lost 3 bases, and 7 bases had no gene match. Germline V lookup: CDR1 SGHRS, CDR2 YFSETQ. CDR3: CASSYGRTGVYGYTF. The CDR3 region has the DNA TGCGCCAGCAGCTACGGGAGGACAGGGGTCTATGGCTACACCTTC.

The rearrangement joins TRBV2 to TRBJ2-7; TRBD1 matches at 7 bases. CDR1 is SNHLY and CDR2 is FYNNEI in the germline V gene. Trimming took 6 bases from V and 0 from J; bases not matched to a gene: 11. This CDR3 region has 16 residues. CDR3 in DNA: TGTGCCAGCAGCGACCCAAGGGACAGCATCTCCTACGAGCAGTACTTC. Its protein is CASSDPRDSISYEQYF.

In DNA, the CDR3 is TGTGCCAGCAGCCCAAGAACCGGGACAAGAAGCACAGATACGCAGTATTTT. Translating it yields CASSPRTGTRSTDTQYF. This sequence joins TRBV14 and TRBJ2-3, with a possible D match to TRBD1 (6 bases). Trimming left V 4 bases short and J 0 bases short, with 17 bases between. The CDR3 spans 17 residues. Looked up from germline, CDR1 is SGHDN and CDR2 is FVKESK.

The chain couples TRBV5-1 to TRBJ1-1, with a possible D match to TRBD1 (5 bases). CDR1 is SGHRS and CDR2 is YFSETQ in the germline V gene. The ends were cut back, 7 bases at V and 1 base at J, with 23 bases in the middle. The CDR3 runs to 17 residues. The CDR3 is CASRLRSPPGRNTEAFF. CDR3 coding DNA: TGCGCCAGCCGGCTCCGTTCGCCCCCAGGGCGGAACACTGAAGCTTTCTTT.

The rearrangement uses TRBV5-1 and TRBJ1-2, with 11 nucleotides matching TRBD1. With 0 bases clipped from V and 6 bases from J, the junction kept 1 base outside the gene matches. The germline V gene encodes CDR1 SGHRS and CDR2 YFSETQ. CDR3 size: 14 residues. The CDR3 nucleotides are TGCGCCAGCAGCTTGGCGGGACAGGGGGATGGCTACACCTTC. This sequence encodes CASSLAGQGDGYTF.

The rearrangement uses TRBV10-3 and TRBJ1-1; D is perhaps TRBD1 (5 bases). Looked up from germline, CDR1 is ENHRY and CDR2 is SYGVKD. V was shortened by 3 bases and J by 3 bases, with 11 bases between the two germline ends. The CDR3 spans 14 residues. CDR3 loop: CAISESQGYTEAFF. The DNA of the CDR3 is TGTGCCATCAGTGAAAGCCAGGGCTACACTGAAGCTTTCTTT.

The chain carries TRBV18 and TRBJ2-1; unclear D gene. The germline V gene encodes CDR1 KGHSH and CDR2 LQKENI. V was pared by 6 bases and J by 2 bases, with 11 bases between. CDR3 length: 14 residues. CDR3 nucleotide sequence: TGTGCCAGCTCCGACACCCGTCCCTACAATGAGCAGTTCTTC. This codes for CASSDTRPYNEQFF. The variable domain in full, completed from reference TRBV18 and TRBJ2-1, reads NAGVMQNPRHLVRRRGQEARLRCSPMKGHSHVYWYRQLPEEGLKFMVYLQKENIIDESGMPKERFSAEFPKEGPSILRIQQVVRGDSAAYFCASSDTRPYNEQFFGPGTRLTVL.

Only one count was recorded for this clone. The gene calls are TRBV29-1 and TRBJ2-1, with D possibly matching TRBD2 (7 bases). The CDR3 covers 15 residues. Between the trimmed V and J ends, which lost 4 bases and 1 base, there was a span of 14 bases. Germline CDR1 SQVTM, CDR2 ANQGSEA. Here the CDR3 DNA reads TGCAGCGTTGTGGGGGGGGCACGTTCCTACAATGAGCAGTTCTTC. Translating it yields CSVVGGARSYNEQFF.

The rearrangement joins TRBV10-2 to TRBJ1-1; D is ambiguous. V was shortened by 4 bases and J by 8 bases, with 11 bases between the two germline ends. The CDR3 covers 12 residues. Germline assignment: CDR1 WSHSY and CDR2 SAAADI. Here the CDR3 reads CASSVRVSEAFF. The CDR3 DNA sequence: TGCGCCAGCAGTGTGAGGGTATCCGAAGCTTTCTTT.

The rearrangement uses TRBV11-3 and TRBJ1-3; 8 bases align to TRBD1. This CDR3 has 15 amino acids. The J segment lost 0 bases and the V segment lost 7 bases, leaving 5 bases of the junction unmatched. Germline lookup yields CDR1 SGHNT and CDR2 YENEEA. Written as DNA, the CDR3 is TGTGCCAGCAAGGGACAGGCAAGCTCTGGAAACACCATATATTTT. Amino acids: CASKGQASSGNTIYF. Together with reference TRBV11-3 and TRBJ1-3, the CDR3 gives the full variable domain: EAGVVQSPRYKIIEKKQPVAFWCNPISGHNTLYWYLQNLGQGPELLIRYENEEAVDDSQLPKDRFSAERLKGVDSTLKIQPAELGDSAVYLCASKGQASSGNTIYFGEGSWLTVV.

The chain links TRBV7-9 to TRBJ2-2; 9 nucleotides match TRBD2. This CDR3 is built from 16 residues. V lost 4 bases and J lost 0; bases outside the gene matches: 3. Germline V CDR1 and CDR2: SEHNR, FQNEAQ (reference sequence). In DNA form, the CDR3 reads TGTGCCAGCAGCTCAAGACTAGCGGCGAACACCGGGGAGCTGTTTTTT. It yields the protein CASSSRLAANTGELFF.

The rearrangement uses TRBV10-2 and TRBJ1-2, with TRBD1 matching over 7 bases. Germline V gives CDR1 WSHSY, CDR2 SAAADI. Trimming cost V 4 bases and J 6 bases; bases outside gene matches: 2. The CDR3 has 12 amino acids. The CDR3: CASSGQGHGYTF. The DNA of the CDR3 is TGCGCCAGCAGTGGACAGGGTCATGGCTACACCTTC.

The chain has TRBV6-5 and TRBJ1-1; maybe TRBD1 (6 bases). V lost 5 bases, J lost 4 bases, and 14 bases lay in between. The CDR3 totals 14 residues. Germline-derived CDR1 and CDR2 are MNHEY and SVGAGI. CDR3 in DNA: TGTGCCAGCAGTCCCTGGACAGCAGGCACTGAAGCTTTCTTT. This translates into CASSPWTAGTEAFF.

V usage is TRBV5-1 and J usage is TRBJ2-2; D not certain. The CDR3 has 14 residues. The germline V gene has CDR1 SGHRS and CDR2 YFSETQ. Trimming left V 5 bases short and J 0 bases short, with 8 bases between. The CDR3 DNA reads TGCGCCAGCAGTTGGCTTCCGAACACCGGGGAGCTGTTTTTT. Translation gives CASSWLPNTGELFF.

A remark on this clone: A read error may produce the germline difference seen at one junction end. The chain is built from TRBV7-7 and TRBJ2-2, with 7 bases identical to TRBD1. The CDR3 spans 15 residues. Germline CDR1 reads SSHAT; CDR2 reads FNYEAQ (reference sequence). CDR3 loop: CASSFSPGTDGELFF. DNA of the CDR3: TGTGCTAGCAGCTTTAGCCCCGGGACAGACGGGGAGCTGTTTTTT.

The chain links TRBV5-1 to TRBJ2-3, with 12 bases aligning to TRBD2. Germline-derived CDR1 and CDR2 are SGHRS and YFSETQ. The CDR3 contains 20 residues. With 8 bases clipped from V and 0 bases from J, the junction kept 19 bases outside the gene matches. The CDR3 loop is CARPKTSGRSAPNSTDTQYF. In DNA form, the CDR3 reads TGCGCCAGACCAAAGACTAGCGGGAGATCCGCACCAAATAGCACAGATACGCAGTATTTT.

The chain couples TRBV19 to TRBJ1-1; D gene uncertain. Germline V gives CDR1 LNHDA, CDR2 SQIVND (reference sequence). The CDR3 spans 13 residues. With 3 bases removed from V and 2 bases from J, the gap between germline ends came to 7 bases. CDR3 sequence reads: CASSIFLNTEAFF. CDR3 nucleotides: TGTGCCAGTAGTATCTTCCTAAACACTGAAGCTTTCTTT. Using reference TRBV19 and TRBJ1-1 for the parts outside the CDR3, the full variable domain is DGGITQSPKYLFRKEGQNVTLSCEQNLNHDAMYWYRQDPGQGLRLIYYSQIVNDFQKGDIAEGYSVSREKKESFPLTVTSAQKNPTAFYLCASSIFLNTEAFFGQGTRLTVV.

This clone occurred once. CDR3 amino acids: CASSFLVLSFVNTEAFF. The CDR3 DNA follows: TGTGCCAGCAGCTTCCTAGTTTTGTCCTTCGTGAACACTGAAGCTTTCTTT. The chain recombines TRBV7-2 with TRBJ1-1, with no clear D. Germline V gene data show CDR1 as SGHTA and CDR2 as FQGNSA. The CDR3 is made up of 17 amino acids. Deletions cut 3 bases from V and 0 bases from J, with 17 bases between.

The gene calls are TRBV18 and TRBJ1-1; tentatively, D is TRBD1 (6 bases). Per germline, CDR1 KGHSH and CDR2 LQKENI. Trimming left V 3 bases short and J 1 base short, with 18 bases between. The CDR3 covers 17 residues. The CDR3 region is CASSPTINRDRNTEAFF. Here the CDR3 DNA reads TGTGCCAGCTCACCCACGATAAACAGGGATCGGAACACTGAAGCTTTCTTT.

V and J are TRBV7-2 and TRBJ2-7; weak D call: TRBD2 (6 bases). V was shortened by 2 bases and J by 0 bases, with 14 bases between the two germline ends. The length of the CDR3 is 16 residues. Germline CDR1 and CDR2: SGHTA and FQGNSA. The CDR3 sequence: CASSLNAGLSSYEQYF. The CDR3 DNA is TGTGCCAGCAGCTTAAATGCGGGGCTTTCCTCCTACGAGCAGTACTTC.